The present T cell receptor beta chain was sequenced within a study of blood T cell repertoires in COVID-19. There are 14 residues in the CDR3. Germline V gene sequence: CDR1 MNHEY, CDR2 SVGAGI. Trimming left V 2 bases short and J 5 bases short, with 12 bases between. Repertoires were generated with immunoSEQ multiplex PCR, while TCRdb's copy carries only in-frame clones and drops some. The sample includes 130,000 or so clones, approximately 88% of them seen just once. This chain joins TRBV6-5 and TRBJ1-2; maybe TRBD1 (6 bases). The source is a woman over 75 with acute or convalescent COVID-19. The source material was peripheral blood. The CDR3 DNA reads TGTGCCAGCAGTTACGCTATGGGGGCGTATGGCTACACCTTC. It codes for CASSYAMGAYGYTF.